The T cell receptor (beta chain) described here comes from a study of CD8 T cells in ankylosing spondylitis. General study findings and limits: Matched ankylosing spondylitis synovial fluid reportedly contained a significantly enriched population of disease-linked clones. Several of the motif variants were reported before in synovial fluid and blood from reactive arthritis. Ankylosing spondylitis blood appeared to be characterized by a TCR beta motif of fewer than ten highly homologous variants. Clones linked to disease, bearing a CD8+ phenotype, were relatively rare in peripheral blood.

This clonotype was picked up a small number of times. Its specificity is unknown. Quantitative 5'-RACE with molecular barcodes generated TCR beta libraries. TCRdb passed the 5' RACE reads through MiXCR, listing each CDR3 protein once. The table records fewer than 450,000 distinct CDR3 sequences, about 15% of them present only once. This clonotype was obtained from a male donor with ankylosing spondylitis. The sequencing input was blood, either unsorted or a sorted T cell fraction (not recorded which).

In DNA, the CDR3 is TGTGCCAGCAGCACCGGGACAGTCAATGAGCAGTTCTTC. Translation gives CASSTGTVNEQFF. The chain links TRBV7-3 to TRBJ2-1, with 7 bases fitting TRBD1. V lost 5 bases to trimming and J lost 6 bases; unmatched junction nucleotides: 4. This CDR3 has 13 amino acids. Germline-derived CDR1 and CDR2 are SGHTA and FQGTGA. Full variable domain (missing parts from reference TRBV7-3 and TRBJ2-1): GAGVSQTPSNKVTEKGKYVELRCDPISGHTALYWYRQSLGQGPEFLIYFQGTGAADDSGLPNDRFFAVRPEGSVSTLKIQRTERGDSAVYLCASSTGTVNEQFFGPGTRLTVL.